This entry features one T cell receptor (beta chain) sequence. 60 Vbeta and 13 Jbeta primers were used in PCR. Measured with immunoSEQ multiplex PCR; TCRdb has only the in-frame clones, and not every one. The sample has around 91,000 clones; 64% are singletons. CDR3 length: 14 amino acids. Germline V gives CDR1 ENHRY, CDR2 SYGVKD. The ends lost 3 bases at V and 5 bases at J; junction bases unmatched: 1. This record belongs to a study of cytomegalovirus exposure and HLA in healthy donors. Sequencing was carried out using PBMCs. The V and J genes are TRBV10-3 and TRBJ2-4, with 10 positions matching TRBD2. The sequence was obtained from a man aged 55-75 years in good health and CMV-seronegative. This CDR3 is CAISDSGRENIQYF. CDR3 nucleotides: TGTGCCATCAGTGACAGCGGGAGGGAAAACATTCAGTACTTC.